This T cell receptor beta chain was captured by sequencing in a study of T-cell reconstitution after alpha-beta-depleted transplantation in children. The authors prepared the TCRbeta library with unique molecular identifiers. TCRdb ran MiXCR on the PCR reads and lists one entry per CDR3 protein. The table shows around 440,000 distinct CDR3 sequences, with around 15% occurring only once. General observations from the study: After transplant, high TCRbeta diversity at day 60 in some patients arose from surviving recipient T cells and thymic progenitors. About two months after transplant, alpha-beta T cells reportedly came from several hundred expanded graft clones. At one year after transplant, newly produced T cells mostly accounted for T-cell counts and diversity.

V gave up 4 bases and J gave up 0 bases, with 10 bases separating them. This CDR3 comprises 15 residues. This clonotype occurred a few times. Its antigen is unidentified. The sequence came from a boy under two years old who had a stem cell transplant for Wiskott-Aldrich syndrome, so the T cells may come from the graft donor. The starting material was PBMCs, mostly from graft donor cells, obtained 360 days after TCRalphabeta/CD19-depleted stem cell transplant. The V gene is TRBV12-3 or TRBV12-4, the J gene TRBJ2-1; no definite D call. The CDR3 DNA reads TGTGCCAGCAGTTCGGAGCTGAGCTCCTACAATGAGCAGTTCTTC. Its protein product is CASSSELSSYNEQFF.